Listed below are T cell receptor beta chains from one sample, sequenced in a study of CD8 T cells in Susac syndrome. MiXCR, applied by TCRdb to the immunoSEQ multiplex PCR reads, yields one record per CDR3 protein. The sample yields around 190,000 distinct CDR3 sequences, approximately 94% seen once. Material for sequencing was CD4+ T cells from PBMCs. These receptor sequences come from a human donor in good health. Each CDR3 is given with its conserved first and last residue. A D gene is named only where the DNA matches it firmly. A clone size is listed for some rows: how often the clone was seen (once, few, many), or a class if it is expanded.

v_gene,j_gene,abundance,d_gene,CDR3aa,CDR3nt
TRBV6-2/TRBV6-3,TRBJ2-1,-,TRBD2,CASSPLWGGSDEQFF,TGTGCCAGCAGTCCCCTGTGGGGCGGGAGCGATGAGCAGTTCTTC
TRBV29-1,TRBJ2-6,-,-,CSVGGSNVLTF,TGCAGCGTCGGAGGGTCCAACGTCCTGACTTTC
TRBV20-1,TRBJ2-5,-,-,CSARSRGRGGETQYF,TGCAGTGCTAGGTCACGCGGGCGTGGAGGGGAGACCCAGTACTTC
TRBV30,TRBJ2-7,-,-,CAWKDFYEQYF,TGTGCCTGGAAAGACTTCTACGAGCAGTACTTC
TRBV29-1,TRBJ2-1,-,-,CSVEGDRLSNEQFF,TGCAGCGTTGAGGGTGACAGGTTAAGCAATGAGCAGTTCTTC
TRBV29-1,TRBJ1-5,-,-,CSVEGVRGQPQHF,TGCAGCGTTGAGGGAGTCAGGGGCCAGCCCCAGCATTTT
TRBV29-1,TRBJ2-7,-,TRBD2,CSVGMSGSGNEQYF,TGCAGCGTGGGGATGAGCGGGAGTGGTAACGAGCAGTACTTC
TRBV20-1,TRBJ1-4,-,-,CSANLGTTAEGLFF,TGCAGTGCAAACCTAGGGACCACCGCGGAGGGACTGTTTTTT
TRBV15,TRBJ2-5,-,-,CATSREDYQETQYF,TGTGCCACCAGCAGAGAGGACTATCAAGAGACCCAGTACTTC
TRBV11-1,TRBJ2-5,few,-,CASSPGASLQESQYF,TGTGCCAGCAGCCCCGGGGCTAGCCTACAAGAGAGCCAGTACTTC
TRBV4-3,TRBJ2-3,-,-,CASSQDPASTDTQYF,TGCGCCAGCAGCCAAGATCCCGCTAGCACAGATACGCAGTATTTT
TRBV7-6,TRBJ1-4,-,-,CASSFTDGAGELFF,TGTGCCAGCAGCTTTACCGACGGGGCGGGTGAACTGTTTTTT
TRBV30,TRBJ1-2,-,TRBD1,CAWSDPGQGVLGYTF,TGTGCCTGGAGTGACCCCGGACAGGGCGTCTTAGGCTACACCTTC
TRBV14,TRBJ2-2,-,-,CASSPNGAGELFF,TGTGCCAGCAGCCCCAATGGAGCGGGGGAGCTGTTTTTT
TRBV4-2,TRBJ2-1,-,TRBD2,CASSQEGLRQFF,TGTGCCAGCAGCCAAGAGGGACTACGGCAGTTCTTC
TRBV5-6,TRBJ2-1,-,-,CASSLKWEEQFF,TGTGCCAGCAGCTTGAAGTGGGAGGAGCAGTTCTTC
TRBV2,TRBJ2-2,-,-,CASIMDTVTGELFF,TGTGCCAGCATTATGGACACCGTCACCGGGGAGCTGTTTTTT
TRBV5-1,TRBJ2-5,-,TRBD2,CASSSRGGAGETQYF,TGCGCCAGCAGCTCCCGCGGGGGGGCCGGGGAGACCCAGTACTTC
TRBV3-1,TRBJ2-1,few,-,CASSQGRSSYNEQFF,TGCGCCAGCAGCCAGGGACGGAGCTCCTACAATGAGCAGTTCTTC
TRBV29-1,TRBJ1-3,-,-,CSVADTGAPGNTIYF,TGCAGCGTTGCTGATACGGGTGCTCCTGGAAACACCATATATTTT
TRBV20-1,TRBJ2-5,-,TRBD2,CSASGRTTTQYF,TGCAGTGCTAGCGGGAGGACAACGACCCAGTACTTC
TRBV3-1,TRBJ2-3,-,TRBD2,CASSWGLAESTDTQYF,TGTGCCAGCAGCTGGGGACTAGCGGAAAGCACAGATACGCAGTATTTT
TRBV27,TRBJ2-7,-,TRBD1,CASTRDSGAQQYF,TGTGCCAGCACCCGGGACAGTGGGGCGCAGCAGTACTTC
TRBV6-1,TRBJ2-7,-,-,CASSTRRAEALYEQYF,TGTGCCAGCAGTACCCGGCGAGCGGAGGCCCTCTACGAGCAGTACTTC
TRBV20-1,TRBJ1-1,-,TRBD1,CSPQTGQNTEAFF,TGCAGTCCCCAGACAGGGCAGAACACTGAAGCTTTCTTT
TRBV30,TRBJ2-1,-,TRBD2,CAWSEVAGYNEQFF,TGTGCCTGGAGTGAAGTAGCGGGATACAATGAGCAGTTCTTC
TRBV12-3/TRBV12-4,TRBJ2-3,-,-,CASSLRAGRGTDTQYF,TGTGCCAGCAGCCTTCGGGCGGGACGGGGCACAGATACGCAGTATTTT
TRBV19,TRBJ2-2,-,-,CATEAGFTGELFF,TGTGCCACCGAGGCAGGGTTCACCGGGGAGCTGTTTTTT
TRBV27,TRBJ2-3,-,TRBD2,CASSGTSGSPTDTQYF,TGTGCCAGCAGCGGGACTAGCGGGAGCCCCACAGATACGCAGTATTTT
TRBV29-1,TRBJ2-7,few,TRBD2,CSVLPVASGSYEQYF,TGCAGCGTCCTCCCCGTAGCTAGCGGGAGTTACGAGCAGTACTTC
TRBV28,TRBJ2-1,-,TRBD1,CASRARDRDNNEQFF,TGTGCCAGCAGGGCCCGGGACAGGGATAACAATGAGCAGTTCTTC
TRBV7-3,TRBJ2-5,-,-,CASSLGWRYGEHQETQYF,TGTGCCAGCAGCTTAGGGTGGAGGTACGGGGAACACCAAGAGACCCAGTACTTC
TRBV28,TRBJ2-7,few,-,CASSLGQGNYEQYF,TGTGCCAGCAGTTTAGGGCAGGGGAACTACGAGCAGTACTTC
TRBV7-3,TRBJ2-3,-,-,CASSLTSLGRAGADTQYF,TGTGCCAGCAGCTTAACGTCTCTAGGCAGGGCTGGGGCAGATACGCAGTATTTT
TRBV30,TRBJ2-7,-,-,CAWREGTSYEQYF,TGTGCCTGGAGAGAAGGAACCTCCTACGAGCAGTACTTC
TRBV5-1,TRBJ2-6,once,TRBD2,CASSLGLAAGANVLTF,TGCGCCAGCAGCTTGGGACTAGCGGCCGGGGCCAACGTCCTGACTTTC
TRBV28,TRBJ2-7,-,-,CASSPFPTRYYEQYF,TGTGCCAGCAGTCCCTTCCCGACTAGATACTACGAGCAGTACTTC
TRBV20-1,TRBJ2-7,-,-,CSARGLEQYF,TGCAGTGCTAGAGGGCTCGAGCAGTACTTC
TRBV7-2,TRBJ1-5,-,TRBD1,CASSPAGQGGNQPQHF,TGTGCCAGCAGTCCGGCCGGACAGGGTGGCAATCAGCCCCAGCATTTT
TRBV11-2,TRBJ2-3,-,-,CASSLPTVSTDTQYF,TGTGCCAGCAGCTTACCCACGGTTAGCACAGATACGCAGTATTTT
TRBV28,TRBJ1-5,-,TRBD1,CASTDPGGALPQHF,TGTGCCAGCACCGATCCAGGGGGGGCTCTGCCCCAGCATTTT